This T cell receptor (beta chain) was found in a study of blood T cells in healthy people across ages. Study results and caveats: The lack of PBMC sorting stopped any conclusive naive versus antigen-experienced comparison. Unknown CMV status may confound age-related changes in expanded clones.

Caucasian, healthy and from Russia, the donors were aged between roughly 6 and 100. With regard to this clonotype: What it binds is unknown.

Primers used in a second PCR of roughly 7 to 12 cycles were a sample-barcoded 5' primer and a J-beta primer mix. Each CDR3 protein gets one entry after TCRdb re-called the 5' RACE reads with MiXCR. Of 850,000 to 1,000,000 distinct CDR3 sequences listed, roughly 52% are singletons. This CDR3 is built from 14 residues. V shed 2 bases and J shed 4 bases, with 9 bases lying between them. The sequenced sample was blood. The source of this sequence is a man aged 25-45 years in good health. The chain recombines TRBV12-3 or TRBV12-4 with TRBJ1-5, with unresolved D. This CDR3 reads CASSLQDVNQPQHF. DNA of the CDR3: TGTGCCAGCAGTTTACAGGACGTAAATCAGCCCCAGCATTTT.